The 32 T cell receptor beta chains presented below share a single source sample, sequenced in a study of CD8+CD57+ T cells in acquired aplastic anemia (dated by TCRdb to 2017 to 2018). The instrument given in TCRdb is Illumina HiSeq 2000. TCR beta VDJ combination and CDR3 sequence profiling used genomic DNA as the template. The public reads were quality trimmed at Q25 with fastp and then assembled into clones with MiXCR by TCRdb, keeping productive beta chains. Records with the same CDR3 protein are collapsed into one entry carrying the most frequent genes and DNA. The sample profile shows some 280,000 distinct CDR3 sequences; 55% to 60% of them were found once. Around 7.6% of the sample comes from the top ten. Sequencing used sorted CD4+, CD8+, or CD8+CD57+ T cells (not recorded which) from PBMCs. The receptors originated from a human donor with severe aplastic anemia or a healthy control (not recorded which).

This clonotype was counted at least ten times. The chain employs TRBV5-1 and TRBJ1-6; D is unresolved. The ends were cut back, 3 bases at V and 0 bases at J, with 13 bases in the middle. Germline-derived CDR1 and CDR2 are SGHRS and YFSETQ. This CDR3 has 17 amino acids. The CDR3 DNA reads as TGCGCCAGCAGCTCAAGCGTGGGGAACTCCTATAATTCACCCCTCCACTTT. Its translation is CASSSSVGNSYNSPLHF.

In this sample, this clonotype turned up a few times. The gene calls are TRBV24-1 and TRBJ1-2; no reliable D call. Per the germline V gene, CDR1 is KGHDR and CDR2 is SFDVKD. The CDR3 runs to 15 residues. Trimming shortened V by 5 bases and J by 2 bases, and 14 bases separated the two germline ends. CDR3 sequence (DNA): TGTGCCACCAGTGGGTCACCTACAGAGAACTATGGCTACACCTTC. Its protein product is CATSGSPTENYGYTF.

In this sample, this clonotype turned up many times. This chain uses TRBV29-1 with TRBJ2-5; D tentatively reads TRBD1 or TRBD2 (6 bases each). Germline CDR1 SQVTM, CDR2 ANQGSEA. This CDR3 region has 12 residues. Trimming shortened V by 6 bases and J by 5 bases, and 13 bases separated the two germline ends. The CDR3 nucleotides read TGCAGCGTGGTACAGGGAGGCGAGACCCAGTACTTC. Amino acids: CSVVQGGETQYF.

The chain is built from TRBV20-1 and TRBJ1-2; no clear D gene. V lost 1 base to trimming and J lost 6 bases, with 9 bases between them. This CDR3 contains 12 residues. Germline V CDR1 and CDR2: DFQATT, SNEGSKA (reference sequence). CDR3 loop: CSARGGSDGYTF. The CDR3 bases are TGCAGTGCTAGAGGTGGGTCGGATGGCTACACCTTC.

This clonotype was seen repeatedly, ten times or more. V and J are TRBV6-5 and TRBJ2-7, with 7 positions matching TRBD1. The CDR3 has 16 residues. Per germline, CDR1 MNHEY and CDR2 SVGAGI. The junction had 13 bases not matched to a gene; V was cut back by 7 bases and J by 1 base. CDR3 nucleotides: TGTGCCAGCAACCGGGCCATCGGGACAGCATCCTACGAGCAGTACTTC. Protein sequence: CASNRAIGTASYEQYF.

Comments on this clonotype: The junction shows a germline mismatch at one end, possibly a read error. The J gene is TRBJ1-5, the V gene TRBV10-3; TRBD1 matches 8 bases. The CDR3 is 18 residues long. Looked up from germline, CDR1 is ENHRY and CDR2 is SYGVKD. The CDR3 DNA reads TGTGCCAGCAGTGGAGGGGGACAGGTTAGGGGATGGGGCCAGCCCCAGCATTTT. Its translation: CASSGGGQVRGWGQPQHF.

The J gene is TRBJ1-5, the V gene TRBV6-5; the D is unclear. The germline V gene encodes CDR1 MNHEY and CDR2 SVGAGI. The CDR3 consists of 13 residues. V was clipped by 8 bases and J by 3 bases, with 11 bases between them. DNA for the CDR3: TGTGCCAGCGCCACCAGTTTCAATCAGCCCCAGCATTTT. It translates to CASATSFNQPQHF.

Concerning this clonotype itself: The junction shows a germline mismatch at one end, possibly a read error. The chain carries TRBV7-3 and TRBJ2-1; D is unclear. Germline V gene data show CDR1 as SGHTA and CDR2 as FQGTGA. The CDR3 length is 15 residues. CDR3 loop: CASSLNEHFYNEKFF. The CDR3 DNA reads as TGTGCCAGCAGCTTAAACGAACACTTCTACAATGAGAAGTTCTTC.

In this sample, this clonotype turned up many times. The chain joins TRBV2 to TRBJ1-6; D is possibly TRBD1 (5 bases). The CDR3 consists of 13 residues. Trimming cost V 6 bases and J 7 bases, with 10 bases left between them. CDR1 is SNHLY, CDR2 FYNNEI, per germline. The DNA for the CDR3 is TGTGCCAGCAGAACTGGGGGAAATTCACCCCTCCACTTT. This codes for CASRTGGNSPLHF.

The genes are TRBV25-1 and TRBJ1-4; no clear D. The V gene lost 4 bases and the J gene lost 8 bases, with 11 bases spanning the gap. The germline gives CDR1 MGHDK, CDR2 SYGVNS. CDR3 length: 13 residues. CDR3 loop: CASSGGVWEKLFF. The DNA for the CDR3 is TGTGCCAGCAGTGGTGGGGTATGGGAAAAACTGTTTTTT.

The chain employs TRBV19 and TRBJ2-3; TRBD2 matches 11 bases. Trimming at V came to 7 bases and at J to 6 bases, leaving 12 bases not matched to a gene. Looked up from germline, CDR1 is LNHDA and CDR2 is SQIVND (reference sequence). The CDR3 extends over 16 amino acids. CDR3 DNA: TGTGCCAGTACCTTACTAGCGGGGGATGTGACGGATACGCAGTATTTT. This codes for CASTLLAGDVTDTQYF.

Many counts were recorded for this clonotype. The chain links TRBV7-8 to TRBJ1-4, with D perhaps matching TRBD1 (5 bases). The CDR3 is 16 residues long. The germline CDR1 and CDR2 sequences are SGHVS and FQNEAQ. V was cut by 4 bases and J by 6 bases, with 18 bases left in between. The CDR3 spells CASSSYTGQGYEKLFF. The CDR3 bases are TGTGCCAGCAGCTCATACACGGGGCAGGGCTATGAAAAACTGTTTTTT. Complete variable domain (other parts from reference TRBV7-8 and TRBJ1-4): GAGVSQSPRYKVAKRGQDVALRCDPISGHVSLFWYQQALGQGPEFLTYFQNEAQLDKSGLPSDRFFAERPEGSVSTLKIQRTQQEDSAVYLCASSSYTGQGYEKLFFGSGTQLSVL.

A few counts support this clonotype. The CDR3, as DNA: TGCGCCAGCAGCTTGGGACAGGGAATCTACGAGCAGTACTTC. It translates to CASSLGQGIYEQYF. This chain joins TRBV5-1 and TRBJ2-7; 7 nucleotides match TRBD1. This CDR3 region has 14 residues. V was pared by 0 bases and J by 3 bases, with 3 bases of the junction left unmatched. Germline CDR1 is SGHRS and CDR2 is YFSETQ.

This clonotype has at least ten counts. This chain connects TRBV7-9 to TRBJ1-3, with TRBD1 as a possible D gene (5 bases). This CDR3 is 15 amino acids long. Trimming removed 5 bases at V and 3 bases at J, with 14 bases between. Germline V CDR1 and CDR2: SEHNR, FQNEAQ (reference sequence). CDR3 sequence: CASSNQGWSGNTIYF. CDR3 in DNA: TGTGCCAGCAGCAACCAGGGTTGGAGTGGAAACACCATATATTTT.

V usage is TRBV19 and J usage is TRBJ1-4, with 7 bases that match TRBD1. Trimming removed 4 bases from V and 8 bases from J; junction bases left unmatched: 7. The CDR3 covers 14 residues. The germline V gene has CDR1 LNHDA and CDR2 SQIVND (reference sequence). The CDR3: CASSSPTGDEKLFF. The CDR3 region has the DNA TGTGCCAGTAGTAGCCCAACAGGGGACGAAAAACTGTTTTTT.

This clonotype was seen a single time. The rearrangement joins TRBV7-6 to TRBJ2-1, with D perhaps TRBD2 (6 bases). Per the germline V gene, CDR1 is SGHVS and CDR2 is FNYEAQ. Trimming took 3 bases from V and 4 from J, leaving 19 bases between them. This CDR3 has 17 residues. The CDR3 nucleotides read TGTGCCAGCAGCTTCCTAACCGGGGATAGCGGTTACAATGAGCAGTTCTTC. It specifies CASSFLTGDSGYNEQFF. Full variable domain (rest looked up from reference TRBV7-6 and TRBJ2-1): GAGVSQSPRYKVTKRGQDVALRCDPISGHVSLYWYRQALGQGPEFLTYFNYEAQQDKSGLPNDRFSAERPEGSISTLTIQRTEQRDSAMYRCASSFLTGDSGYNEQFFGPGTRLTVL.

The sample holds a few counts of this clonotype. The CDR3 does not close with the conserved phenylalanine or tryptophan, likely indicating a read error. The chain couples TRBV6-5 to TRBJ1-2; D gene ambiguous. Trimming took off 2 bases at V and 7 bases at J, with 11 bases between the two ends. The CDR3 has 13 amino acids. The germline V gene encodes CDR1 MNHEY and CDR2 SVGAGI. This CDR3 reads CASSYKVGCGYTL. DNA for the CDR3: TGTGCCAGCAGTTACAAGGTTGGCTGTGGCTACACCCTC.

In its sample, this clonotype was seen a few times. The chain has TRBV7-8 and TRBJ2-5, with 7 bases lining up with TRBD1. The V segment lost 8 bases and the J segment 1 base; nucleotides outside the gene matches: 13. This CDR3 comprises 16 residues. Germline V lookup: CDR1 SGHVS, CDR2 FQNEAQ. This CDR3 reads CASGETGWGTQETQYF. The CDR3 region has the DNA TGTGCCAGCGGGGAGACAGGGTGGGGCACCCAAGAGACCCAGTACTTC.

This clonotype showed up just once. The chain joins TRBV7-8 to TRBJ1-4; a possible D gene is TRBD1 (6 bases). The length of the CDR3 is 16 residues. Germline lookup yields CDR1 SGHVS and CDR2 FQNEAQ. With 4 bases removed from V and 2 bases from J, the gap between germline ends came to 14 bases. The CDR3 bases are TGTGCCAGCAGCTCGACAGGCTGGGTCACTAATGAAAAACTGTTTTTT. It yields the protein CASSSTGWVTNEKLFF. Filled out from reference TRBV7-8 and TRBJ1-4, the complete variable domain reads GAGVSQSPRYKVAKRGQDVALRCDPISGHVSLFWYQQALGQGPEFLTYFQNEAQLDKSGLPSDRFFAERPEGSVSTLKIQRTQQEDSAVYLCASSSTGWVTNEKLFFGSGTQLSVL.

This chain links TRBV7-3 with TRBJ2-5; possible D gene TRBD2, 7 bases. Trimming stripped 2 bases from V and 1 base from J, with 20 bases between. Germline V CDR1 and CDR2: SGHTA, FQGTGA. The CDR3 has 18 amino acids. The chain's CDR3 is CASSLRVGQRELQETQYF. The DNA for the CDR3 is TGTGCCAGCAGCTTACGGGTAGGACAGCGGGAACTCCAAGAGACCCAGTACTTC.

The chain links TRBV5-1 to TRBJ1-5; no clear D gene. The CDR3 covers 11 residues. Trimming left V 2 bases short and J 6 bases short, with 3 bases between. Germline-derived CDR1 and CDR2 are SGHRS and YFSETQ. The CDR3 nucleotides are TGCGCCAGCAGCTTACTTCAGCCCCAGCATTTT. Encoded protein: CASSLLQPQHF. The whole variable domain, filled in from reference TRBV5-1 and TRBJ1-5, reads KAGVTQTPRYLIKTRGQQVTLSCSPISGHRSVSWYQQTPGQGLQFLFEYFSETQRNKGNFPGRFSGRQFSNSRSEMNVSTLELGDSALYLCASSLLQPQHFGDGTRLSIL.

There are many counts of this clonotype. The rearrangement joins TRBV5-1 to TRBJ2-1, with D maybe TRBD1 (6 bases). The CDR3 covers 15 residues. The V end lost 7 bases, the J end lost 2 bases, and 16 bases lay between the germline ends. From germline, CDR1 is SGHRS and CDR2 YFSETQ. Here the CDR3 reads CASLTTAGAYNEQFF. CDR3 nucleotide sequence: TGCGCCAGCCTTACCACGGCAGGGGCCTACAATGAGCAGTTCTTC. Complete variable domain (other parts from reference TRBV5-1 and TRBJ2-1): KAGVTQTPRYLIKTRGQQVTLSCSPISGHRSVSWYQQTPGQGLQFLFEYFSETQRNKGNFPGRFSGRQFSNSRSEMNVSTLELGDSALYLCASLTTAGAYNEQFFGPGTRLTVL.

This rearrangement joins TRBV7-8 to TRBJ1-6; 9 bases line up with TRBD1. Germline values: CDR1 SGHVS, CDR2 FQNEAQ. CDR3 length: 14 amino acids. The junction had 5 bases not matched to a gene; V was cut back by 4 bases and J by 10 bases. The CDR3 region is CASSYRDRDSPLHF. DNA of the CDR3: TGTGCCAGCAGCTACCGGGACAGGGACTCACCCCTCCACTTT.

CDR3 sequence: CASSVYGTGSEQYF. The CDR3 bases are TGTGCCAGCAGCGTATATGGGACAGGGAGCGAGCAGTACTTC. The chain is built from TRBV9 and TRBJ2-7; TRBD1 agrees at 9 bases. Germline V lookup: CDR1 SGDLS, CDR2 YYNGEE. V was pared by 1 base and J by 6 bases, with 5 bases of the junction left unmatched. The CDR3 contains 14 residues.

This clonotype was counted many times. One end of the junction varies from germline; a read error may be responsible. This chain uses TRBV7-7 with TRBJ2-5; 7 bases fit TRBD2. Germline CDR1 reads SSHAT; CDR2 reads FNYEAQ (reference sequence). CDR3 length: 15 amino acids. The CDR3 here is CASSQTTSPRETQYF. The DNA of the CDR3 is TGTGCTAGCAGCCAAACGACTAGCCCTAGGGAGACCCAGTACTTC.

The gene calls are TRBV2 and TRBJ1-5; 10 nucleotides line up with TRBD1. This CDR3 contains 15 residues. Germline-derived CDR1 and CDR2 are SNHLY and FYNNEI. V was clipped by 7 bases and J by 2 bases; unmatched bases: 5. CDR3 loop: CASMAGTGGNQPQHF. The CDR3 DNA follows: TGTGCCAGCATGGCGGGGACAGGGGGCAATCAGCCCCAGCATTTT.

A word on this clonotype: The CDR3 carries no conserved terminal phenylalanine or tryptophan, so it likely arises from a read error. The DNA is omitted, as the CDR3 cannot be located on it reliably, and the CDR3 follows TCRdb's listing. This chain uses TRBV9 with TRBJ2-3; TRBD1, the table's D call, lacks a check against the DNA. The CDR3 is 11 residues long, counting both termini. From germline, CDR1 is SGDLS and CDR2 YYNGEE. The CDR3 is CASSVGDRGIY.

In its sample, this clonotype was seen a few times. This chain connects TRBV30 to TRBJ1-1, with a weak D call TRBD1 (6 bases). This CDR3 is built from 16 residues. Trimming stripped 4 bases from V and 6 bases from J, with 24 bases between. Germline V gene lookup returns CDR1 GTSNPN and CDR2 SVGIG (reference sequence). In DNA form, the CDR3 reads TGTGCCTGGACGGGGCTGGGGTGGGGGCTCGATTCTGAAGCTTTCTTT. It specifies CAWTGLGWGLDSEAFF.

As DNA, the CDR3 is TGTGCCACCTCGACAGGACTAGGCTATGGCTACACCTTC. Translated, it gives CATSTGLGYGYTF. The chain joins TRBV2 to TRBJ1-2, with D possibly being TRBD1 (6 bases). Looked up from germline, CDR1 is SNHLY and CDR2 is FYNNEI. Trimming took 10 bases from V and 4 from J, leaving 16 bases between them. The CDR3 is 13 amino acids.

This clonotype was seen at least ten times. The rearrangement joins TRBV7-8 to TRBJ1-6; no definite D call. The V end lost 2 bases, the J end lost 7 bases, and 9 bases lay between the germline ends. CDR1 and CDR2 (germline): SGHVS, FQNEAQ. The CDR3 spans 14 residues. CDR3 coding DNA: TGTGCCAGCAGCTTAATTGTCGGAAATTCACCCCTCCACTTT. Translating it yields CASSLIVGNSPLHF.

Ten or more counts support this clonotype. The chain couples TRBV12-3 or TRBV12-4 to TRBJ2-3; possibly TRBD1 for D (5 bases). The CDR3 spans 14 residues. V was trimmed by 1 base and J by 1 base, leaving 6 bases between them. The CDR3 DNA reads as TGTGCCAGCAGTTTAGAACAGGGCACAGATACGCAGTATTTT. Its protein is CASSLEQGTDTQYF.

In its sample, this clonotype was seen many times. The chain recombines TRBV6-5 with TRBJ1-2; TRBD1 matches at 8 bases. After removal of 7 bases from V and 4 bases from J, the junction contained 8 bases not matched to a gene. The germline gives CDR1 MNHEY, CDR2 SVGAGI. CDR3 length equals 14 residues. The DNA of the CDR3 is TGTGCCAGCACAAGAAGACAGGGGAGCTATGGCTACACCTTC. It yields the protein CASTRRQGSYGYTF.